This T cell receptor (beta chain) appears in the sequencing data of a study of blood T cells in healthy people across ages. Looking at the study overall: There was about one barcoded beta molecule captured by template switching per two T cells. Notes on the study in general: A strong correlation between TCR beta diversity and naive T cell percentage was seen.

Per the germline V gene, CDR1 is DFQATT and CDR2 is SNEGSKA (reference sequence). V was clipped by 3 bases and J by 0 bases, with 5 bases between them. CDR3 size: 13 residues. Alongside a J-beta primer mix, a sample-barcoded 5' primer served in a second PCR lasting about 6 to 12 cycles. TCRdb passed the 5' RACE reads through MiXCR, listing each CDR3 protein once. Of about 1.4 million distinct CDR3 sequences listed, around 59% are singletons. As concerns this clonotype: Its antigen remains unidentified.

This clonotype was obtained from a man younger than 35 in good health. The V and J genes are TRBV20-1 and TRBJ2-2, with D hard to call. Sequenced input: blood. The CDR3 sequence: CSARETNTGELFF. CDR3 nucleotide sequence: TGCAGTGCTAGGGAGACGAACACCGGGGAGCTGTTTTTT.